This T cell receptor (beta chain) was captured by sequencing in a study of cytomegalovirus exposure and HLA in healthy donors. Findings and caveats of the study: In a later analysis, at a false discovery rate of 0.05, under 20,000 TCR beta sequences were associated with HLA alleles. V- and J-gene trimming of TCR beta was linked (in a later analysis) to a missense DCLRE1C variant.

As concerns this clone: What it binds is not known.

PCR was performed using 60 Vbeta and 13 Jbeta primers. As handled by the study authors: Among the unique TCR beta chains that a later analysis counted, 75 million to 85 million in all, 9.5 million to 12 million were shared. Produced via immunoSEQ multiplex PCR; TCRdb's table is partial and in-frame only. The V and J calls and clone size were taken over from that table, and D and trimming were inferred from the DNA. The sample records 110,000 to 150,000 clones, about 84% being singletons. The CDR3 sequence is 15 residues long. V dropped 4 bases and J dropped 7 bases, with 19 bases sitting between them. Germline assignment: CDR1 MNHEY and CDR2 SVGAGI.

This TCR was sampled from a male donor in good health and CMV-seronegative. The rearrangement links TRBV6-5 to TRBJ2-5; D might be TRBD1 (6 bases). Sequencing input: PBMCs. In DNA form, the CDR3 reads TGTGCCAGCAGTTGGGGACAAGGGGGTCTTCCGACCCAGTACTTC. It is translated as CASSWGQGGLPTQYF.